The T cell receptor beta chain described here comes from a study of blood T cell repertoires in COVID-19. Study summary: Acute and convalescent COVID-19 samples came from the United States, Italy and Spain. Nucleic acid was either cDNA or gDNA, and it came from T cells, B-cell-depleted T cells, or PBMCs.

Authors' data handling: Nucleated cell counts were estimated from reference gene primer amplification. Some clones are missing from TCRdb's copy, which holds only in-frame ones; the method was immunoSEQ multiplex PCR. D and trimming come from the DNA, and the V and J calls and clone size come from that table. The sample lists tens of thousands of clones, about nine tenths occurring once. Germline CDR1 is MNHNS and CDR2 is SASEGT. The CDR3 is made up of 13 amino acids. V lost 2 bases and J 4 bases, leaving 8 bases between the germline ends. This TCR came from a woman in her sixties or seventies with active COVID-19. This sequence joins TRBV6-1 and TRBJ1-1, with D possibly being TRBD1 (5 bases). The material sequenced was peripheral blood. The CDR3 spells CASSEPGLTEAFF. In DNA, the CDR3 is TGTGCCAGCAGTGAACCGGGACTCACTGAAGCTTTCTTT.